Following are 12 T cell receptor beta chains from one sample sequenced in a study of T cell repertoires in cytomegalovirus infection. Antigens of these TCRs are unknown. TCRdb used MiXCR to reprocess the reads, holding one entry per CDR3 protein. In the table there are roughly 220,000 distinct CDR3 sequences, about 38% of which are singletons. The input for sequencing was CD8+ T cells from cultured PBMCs, taken from culture after CMV antigen stimulation. Receptors were obtained from a human donor in good health (CMV status not recorded). Some clones in this sample may be carry-over from other donors' samples.

The V and J genes are TRBV12-3 or TRBV12-4 and TRBJ2-1; either TRBD1 or TRBD2 may fit D (9 bases each). The CDR3 length is 20 residues. Trimming removed 5 bases at V and 1 base at J, with 27 bases between. CDR3: CASSASRDRALAGSYNEQFF. CDR3 DNA sequence: TGTGCCAGCAGTGCGTCCCGGGACAGGGCACTAGCGGGTTCCTACAATGAGCAGTTCTTC.

This clonotype was observed a few times. The DNA for the CDR3 is TGTGCCAGCAGTTTATTCGGACAGCTCACTGAAGCTTTCTTT. Translation: CASSLFGQLTEAFF. This chain joins TRBV27 and TRBJ1-1, with D tentatively TRBD1 (6 bases). Trimming cost V 1 base and J 4 bases, with 10 bases left between them. Germline loops: CDR1 MNHEY, CDR2 SMNVEV (reference sequence). There are 14 residues in the CDR3.

This clonotype was detected a few times. V is TRBV6-5 and J is TRBJ2-5; 9 nucleotides match TRBD1. Per germline, CDR1 MNHEY and CDR2 SVGAGI. The CDR3 spans 14 residues. The J segment lost 5 bases and the V segment lost 8 bases, leaving 9 bases of the junction unmatched. CDR3 sequence (DNA): TGTGCCAGCCGATTGACAGGGGGGAGGGAGACCCAGTACTTC. Protein product: CASRLTGGRETQYF.

The chain joins TRBV7-9 to TRBJ2-3; D is uncertain. Germline CDR1 and CDR2: SEHNR and FQNEAQ (reference sequence). The germline V and J ends were trimmed by 5 bases and 2 bases, with 14 bases remaining between them. The CDR3 totals 15 residues. This CDR3 reads CASSLSKDTTDTQYF. The CDR3 coding sequence is TGTGCCAGCAGCCTATCTAAAGACACCACAGATACGCAGTATTTT.

A few counts support this clonotype. The DNA for the CDR3 is TGCAGTGCTAGTGGCCCTAGGGTTTCAGCGGAGAGACCCTACAATGAGCAGTTCTTC. This translates into CSASGPRVSAERPYNEQFF. This sequence joins TRBV20-1 and TRBJ2-1, with a possible D match to TRBD2 (5 bases). Trimming shortened V by 3 bases and J by 2 bases, and 26 bases separated the two germline ends. The CDR3 sequence is 19 residues long. Germline V CDR1 and CDR2: DFQATT, SNEGSKA (reference sequence).

This clonotype occurred a few times. The chain carries TRBV2 and TRBJ2-7, with 10 nucleotides matching TRBD1. J gave up 0 bases and V 6 bases, and 5 bases lay outside the gene matches. The germline V gene has CDR1 SNHLY and CDR2 FYNNEI. The CDR3 totals 15 residues. In nucleotides, the CDR3 is TGTGCCAGCAGGGGACAGGGGATCTCCTCCTACGAGCAGTACTTC. This sequence encodes CASRGQGISSYEQYF.

This clonotype was counted a few times. This chain joins TRBV7-2 and TRBJ2-3; the match to TRBD2 covers 9 bases. The V gene end was trimmed by 2 bases and the J gene end by 6 bases; junction bases not matched to a gene: 6. The CDR3 is made up of 15 amino acids. Germline V gene sequence: CDR1 SGHTA, CDR2 FQGNSA. The CDR3 DNA is TGTGCCAGCAGCTTATCGGGACTAGCATATGATACGCAGTATTTT. This gives the protein CASSLSGLAYDTQYF.

This clonotype was seen more than once but under ten times. V is TRBV7-9 and J is TRBJ2-5; the D gene is possibly TRBD2 (5 bases). The CDR3 runs 14 residues. The germline CDR1 and CDR2 sequences are SEHNR and FQNEAQ (reference sequence). Trimming stripped 4 bases from V and 1 base from J, with 10 bases between. The CDR3 sequence is CASSSPGFQETQYF. The CDR3 nucleotides read TGTGCCAGCAGCTCGCCGGGATTCCAAGAGACCCAGTACTTC.

V gene TRBV28 combines with J gene TRBJ1-1; 12 bases map to TRBD1. This CDR3 region has 15 residues. V trimming: 6 bases; J trimming: 0 bases; junction bases outside the gene matches: 2. CDR1 is MDHEN and CDR2 is SYDVKM in the germline V gene. The DNA of the CDR3 is TGTGCCAGCAGCCGGGACAGGGGGCTGAACACTGAAGCTTTCTTT. This codes for CASSRDRGLNTEAFF.

This clonotype was found a few times. V usage is TRBV7-6 and J usage is TRBJ2-1; 7 bases fit TRBD1. Unmatched junction bases numbered 3, after V lost 3 bases and J lost 10 bases. CDR1 SGHVS and CDR2 FNYEAQ come from the germline V gene. The CDR3 loop spans 12 amino acids. DNA of the CDR3: TGTGCCAGCAGCTTCACGGGACAGGAGCAGTTCTTC. Protein sequence: CASSFTGQEQFF.

The chain links TRBV27 to TRBJ1-1; D gene ambiguous. CDR3 size: 12 residues. The germline V gene encodes CDR1 MNHEY and CDR2 SMNVEV (reference sequence). Trimming shortened V by 6 bases and J by 4 bases, and 9 bases separated the two germline ends. The CDR3 nucleotides are TGTGCCAGCAGAGGTTTCCTCACTGAAGCTTTCTTT. Translated: CASRGFLTEAFF.

The chain combines TRBV28 with TRBJ2-2; the D gene is possibly TRBD1 (6 bases). CDR3 length equals 14 residues. From germline, CDR1 is MDHEN and CDR2 SYDVKM. V was trimmed by 6 bases and J by 4 bases, leaving 12 bases between them. The CDR3 region is CASSRYRATGELFF. As DNA, the CDR3 is TGTGCCAGCAGCCGTTACAGGGCCACCGGGGAGCTGTTTTTT.